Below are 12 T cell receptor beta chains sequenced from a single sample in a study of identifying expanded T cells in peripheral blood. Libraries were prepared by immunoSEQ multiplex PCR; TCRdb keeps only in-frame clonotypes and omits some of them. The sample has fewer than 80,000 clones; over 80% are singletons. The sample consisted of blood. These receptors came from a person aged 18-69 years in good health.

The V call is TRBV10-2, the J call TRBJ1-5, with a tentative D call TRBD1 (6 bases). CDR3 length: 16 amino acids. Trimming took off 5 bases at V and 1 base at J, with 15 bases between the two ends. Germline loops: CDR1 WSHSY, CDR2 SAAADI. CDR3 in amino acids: CASSLQGVGSNQPQHF. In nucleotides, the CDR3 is TGCGCCAGCAGTCTACAGGGCGTTGGGAGCAATCAGCCCCAGCATTTT.

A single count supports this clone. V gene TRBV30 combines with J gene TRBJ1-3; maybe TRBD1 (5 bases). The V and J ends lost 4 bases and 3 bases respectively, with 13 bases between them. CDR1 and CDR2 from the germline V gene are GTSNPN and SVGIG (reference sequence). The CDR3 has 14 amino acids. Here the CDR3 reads CAWTREGLGNTIYF. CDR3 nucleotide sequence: TGTGCCTGGACACGCGAGGGACTTGGAAACACCATATATTTT.

DNA of the CDR3: TGCGCCAGCAGCTTGAGGGACCCCGGCGAAAAACTGTTTTTT. This encodes CASSLRDPGEKLFF. This chain joins TRBV5-1 and TRBJ1-4, with a possible D match to TRBD1 (5 bases). This CDR3 region has 14 residues. Germline V CDR1 and CDR2: SGHRS, YFSETQ. Trimming stripped 1 base from V and 8 bases from J, with 12 bases between.

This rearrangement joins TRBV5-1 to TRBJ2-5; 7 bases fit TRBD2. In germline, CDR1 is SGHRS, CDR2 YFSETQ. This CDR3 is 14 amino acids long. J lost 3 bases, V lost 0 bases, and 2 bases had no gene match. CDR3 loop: CASSLASGKETQYF. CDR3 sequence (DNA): TGCGCCAGCAGCTTGGCCAGCGGGAAAGAGACCCAGTACTTC.

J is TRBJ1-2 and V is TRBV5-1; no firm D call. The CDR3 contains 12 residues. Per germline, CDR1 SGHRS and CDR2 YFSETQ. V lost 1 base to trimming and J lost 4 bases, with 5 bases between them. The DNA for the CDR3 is TGCGCCAGCAGCTTGACAAGCTATGGCTACACCTTC. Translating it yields CASSLTSYGYTF. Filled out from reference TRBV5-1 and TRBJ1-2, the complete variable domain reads KAGVTQTPRYLIKTRGQQVTLSCSPISGHRSVSWYQQTPGQGLQFLFEYFSETQRNKGNFPGRFSGRQFSNSRSEMNVSTLELGDSALYLCASSLTSYGYTFGSGTRLTVV.

The CDR3 coding sequence is TGTGCCAGTAGACCGGCCTATTTGAACACTGAAGCTTTCTTT. It encodes CASRPAYLNTEAFF. This chain uses TRBV19 with TRBJ1-1; no clear D. CDR3 length: 14 amino acids. Trimming removed 6 bases at V and 0 bases at J, with 11 bases between. CDR1 and CDR2 (germline): LNHDA, SQIVND (reference sequence).

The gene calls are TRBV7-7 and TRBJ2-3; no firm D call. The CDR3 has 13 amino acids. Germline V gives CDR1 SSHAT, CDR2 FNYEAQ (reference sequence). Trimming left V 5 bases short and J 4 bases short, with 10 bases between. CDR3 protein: CASSPDAADTQYF. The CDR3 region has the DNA TGTGCCAGCAGCCCGGACGCAGCAGATACGCAGTATTTT.

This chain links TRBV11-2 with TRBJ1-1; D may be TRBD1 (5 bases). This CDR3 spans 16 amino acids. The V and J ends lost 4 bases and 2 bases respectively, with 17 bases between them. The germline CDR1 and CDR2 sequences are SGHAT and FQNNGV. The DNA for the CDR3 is TGTGCCAGCAGCTCCTCAGGGTTCGGCAACAACACTGAAGCTTTCTTT. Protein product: CASSSSGFGNNTEAFF.

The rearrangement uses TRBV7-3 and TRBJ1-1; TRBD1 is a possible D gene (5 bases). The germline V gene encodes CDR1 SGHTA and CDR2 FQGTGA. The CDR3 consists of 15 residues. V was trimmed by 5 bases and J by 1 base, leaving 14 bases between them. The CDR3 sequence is CASSPQSGRNTEAFF. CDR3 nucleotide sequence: TGTGCCAGCAGCCCTCAGTCAGGGAGGAACACTGAAGCTTTCTTT.

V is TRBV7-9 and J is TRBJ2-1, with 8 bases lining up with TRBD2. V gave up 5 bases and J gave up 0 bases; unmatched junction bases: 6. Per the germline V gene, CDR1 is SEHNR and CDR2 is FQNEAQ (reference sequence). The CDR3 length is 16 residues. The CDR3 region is CASSPTAGVSYNEQFF. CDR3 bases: TGTGCCAGCAGCCCGACAGCGGGAGTCTCCTACAATGAGCAGTTCTTC. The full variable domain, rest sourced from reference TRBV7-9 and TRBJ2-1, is DTGVSQNPRHKITKRGQNVTFRCDPISEHNRLYWYRQTLGQGPEFLTYFQNEAQLEKSRLLSDRFSAERPKGSFSTLEIQRTEQGDSAMYLCASSPTAGVSYNEQFFGPGTRLTVL.

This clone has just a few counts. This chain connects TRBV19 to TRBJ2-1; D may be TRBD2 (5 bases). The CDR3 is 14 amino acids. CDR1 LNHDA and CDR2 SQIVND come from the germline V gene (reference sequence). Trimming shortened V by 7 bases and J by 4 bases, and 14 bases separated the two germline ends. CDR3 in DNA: TGTGCCAGTAAGCGGAAAACAACGTACAATGAGCAGTTCTTC. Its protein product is CASKRKTTYNEQFF.

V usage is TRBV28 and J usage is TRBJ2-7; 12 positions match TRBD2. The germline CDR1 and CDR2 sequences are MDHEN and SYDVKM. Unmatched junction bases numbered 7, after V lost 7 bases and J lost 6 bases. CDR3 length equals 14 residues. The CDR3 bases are TGTGCCAGCAAGGCTAGCGGGAGGGCCCTCGAGCAGTACTTC. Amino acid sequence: CASKASGRALEQYF.